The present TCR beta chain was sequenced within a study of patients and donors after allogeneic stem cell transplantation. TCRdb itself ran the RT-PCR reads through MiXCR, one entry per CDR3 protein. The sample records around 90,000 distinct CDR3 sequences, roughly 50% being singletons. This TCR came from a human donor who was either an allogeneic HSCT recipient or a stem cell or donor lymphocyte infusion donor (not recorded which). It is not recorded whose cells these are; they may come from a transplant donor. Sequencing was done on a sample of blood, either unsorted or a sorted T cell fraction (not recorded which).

The DNA of the CDR3 is TGCGCCAGCAGCCAAGAAAGAGGGTATAAGAACACTGAAGCTTTCTTT. This sequence encodes CASSQERGYKNTEAFF. V and J are TRBV4-3 and TRBJ1-1; unclear D gene. The V end was cut by 0 bases, the J end by 1 base, with 12 bases between. The CDR3 sequence is 16 residues long. Germline V gene sequence: CDR1 LGHNA, CDR2 YSLEER.